This T cell receptor (beta chain) was recovered during a study of CD8+CD57+ T cells in acquired aplastic anemia. At the level of the study: The sorted CD4+ and CD8+ cells yielded an average roughly 3 ug of DNA. In CD4+ cells, healthy donors produced an average of about 11 million reads.

This clonotype was counted many times. Its antigen is unidentified. Findings and limits, study-wide: About 30 was the count of CD8+ CDR3 sequences that patients shared with controls.

TCR beta VDJ and CDR3 were profiled, and genomic DNA was the template. TCRdb reanalysed the reads using MiXCR and keeps one entry per CDR3 protein. Here the sample spans 98,000 or so distinct CDR3 sequences, about half being singletons. The sample comprised sorted CD4+, CD8+, or CD8+CD57+ T cells (not recorded which) from PBMCs. This receptor was taken from a human donor in good health, serving as a control.

CDR3 region: CAVKEGAQPQHF. The CDR3 DNA reads TGTGCCGTCAAAGAGGGGGCCCAGCCCCAGCATTTT. V and J are TRBV19 and TRBJ1-5; 7 bases fit TRBD1. V shed 11 bases, J shed 7 bases, and the junction held 8 bases outside the gene matches. The CDR3 covers 12 residues. The V gene's germline CDR1 is LNHDA and CDR2 SQIVND (reference sequence).